This is a list of T cell receptor beta chains from one sample in a study of shared clonotypes between healthy human individuals. Produced via immunoSEQ multiplex PCR; TCRdb's table is partial and in-frame only. The data contain over 2 million clones, about 94% of them singletons. Material for sequencing was naive CD8+ T cells sorted from blood. These TCRs come from a young man in good health. The CDR3 runs from the conserved cysteine through the conserved F or W. D genes are given only for firm matches. Not every row has a clone size; where given, it reads once, few, many or a size class.

V gene,clone size,D gene,J gene,CDR3 protein,CDR3 DNA
TRBV27,NA,TRBD1,TRBJ1-6,CASRWTGGNSPLHF,TGTGCCAGCAGATGGACAGGGGGAAATTCACCCCTCCACTTT
TRBV9,NA,TRBD2,TRBJ2-7,CASSVGTGGPYEQYF,TGTGCCAGCAGCGTAGGTACGGGAGGGCCCTACGAGCAGTACTTC
TRBV27,NA,NA,TRBJ1-2,CASSPVWQGDPYGYTF,TGTGCCAGCAGTCCCGTGTGGCAGGGCGACCCCTATGGCTACACCTTC
TRBV27,once,TRBD2,TRBJ2-3,CASSLSSAGEFTDTQYF,TGTGCCAGCAGTTTATCGAGCGCGGGAGAGTTCACAGATACGCAGTATTTT
TRBV6-5,NA,NA,TRBJ2-2,CASSYSGDAGELFF,TGTGCCAGCAGTTACTCGGGTGATGCCGGGGAGCTGTTTTTT
TRBV4-1,NA,TRBD2,TRBJ2-2,CASSQVTSGGTGELFF,TGCGCCAGCAGCCAAGTTACTAGCGGGGGTACCGGGGAGCTGTTTTTT
TRBV10-2,NA,TRBD2,TRBJ2-1,CASSDWREAANEQFF,TGCGCCAGCAGTGACTGGCGGGAGGCCGCCAATGAGCAGTTCTTC
TRBV2,NA,TRBD2,TRBJ2-1,CASSDSLAGVNEQFF,TGTGCCAGCAGTGATAGTCTAGCGGGGGTCAATGAGCAGTTCTTC
TRBV5-6,NA,TRBD1,TRBJ2-7,CASSSITGEPNEQYF,TGTGCCAGCAGCTCAATTACAGGGGAGCCCAACGAGCAGTACTTC
TRBV4-2,NA,TRBD2,TRBJ2-3,CASSQVGLALTDTQYF,TGTGCCAGCAGCCAAGTAGGACTAGCGTTGACAGATACGCAGTATTTT
TRBV14,NA,NA,TRBJ2-3,CASSQEWGTDTQYF,TGTGCCAGCAGCCAAGAATGGGGAACAGATACGCAGTATTTT
TRBV9,NA,TRBD2,TRBJ2-3,CASSGLAGGPDTQYF,TGTGCCAGCAGCGGCCTAGCGGGAGGTCCAGATACGCAGTATTTT
TRBV28,once,NA,TRBJ1-1,CASHPGIMAGTEAFF,TGTGCCAGCCATCCCGGGATCATGGCCGGCACTGAAGCTTTCTTT
TRBV4-3,NA,NA,TRBJ2-3,CASSSTLRADTQYF,TGCGCCAGCAGCTCGACCTTGAGGGCAGATACGCAGTATTTT
TRBV28,NA,NA,TRBJ1-2,CAISPGLSYGYTF,TGTGCCATTTCCCCGGGACTCTCCTATGGCTACACCTTC
TRBV2,once,TRBD1,TRBJ2-6,CASSEGTGESGANVLTF,TGTGCCAGCAGTGAAGGGACAGGGGAATCTGGGGCCAACGTCCTGACTTTC
TRBV6-5,NA,TRBD2,TRBJ2-7,CASSYQRGPSYEQYF,TGTGCCAGCAGTTACCAGCGGGGGCCTTCCTACGAGCAGTACTTC
TRBV7-2,NA,NA,TRBJ1-6,CASLTFTGSNSPLHF,TGTGCCAGCCTAACCTTTACAGGCTCTAATTCACCCCTCCACTTT